The 7 T cell receptor beta chains reported below all come from one sample, sequenced in a study of T cells in women clearing cervical HPV infection. Only in-frame clones appear in the TCRdb table, and some are missing; sequencing was by immunoSEQ multiplex PCR. This table holds under 45,000 clones. Sample: blood buffy coat. These receptors were taken from a woman aged 18 to 69 with a cervical HPV16 infection that either progressed to CIN3+ or cleared (not recorded which).

As regards this clone: The read gets to within 3 residues of the CDR3 end, and the germline J gene fills in the rest. The chain is built from TRBV20-1 and TRBJ2-7; a weak D match, TRBD1 (6 bases). V shed 4 bases and J shed 3 bases, with 13 bases lying between them. The CDR3 is 13 residues long. Germline lookup yields CDR1 DFQATT and CDR2 SNEGSKA (reference sequence). CDR3 DNA, as far as it was read: TGCAGTGCTACTTCCAGGGGAGTCTACGAG. Amino acid sequence: CSATSRGVYE. The complete CDR3 reads CSATSRGVYEQYF.

About this clone itself: Read coverage stops 3 residues before the CDR3 terminus; the germline J gene supplies the remainder. The chain carries TRBV20-1 and TRBJ2-1; weak D call: TRBD2 (7 bases). The CDR3 spans 14 residues. The V and J ends lost 5 bases and 1 base respectively, with 12 bases between them. CDR1 DFQATT and CDR2 SNEGSKA come from the germline V gene (reference sequence). CDR3 DNA (partial): TGCAGTGCTCCCCGGGGGGCGTCCTACAATGAG. This translates into CSAPRGASYNE. The complete CDR3 reads CSAPRGASYNEQFF.

A note on this clone: The CDR3 extends 3 residues past the end of the read, so its final part is completed from the germline J gene. V usage is TRBV5-5 and J usage is TRBJ2-1; the D gene is possibly TRBD1 (6 bases). Germline values: CDR1 SGHKS, CDR2 YYEKEE (reference sequence). This CDR3 comprises 14 residues. Trimming pared 1 base from V and 2 bases from J, leaving 7 bases between. CDR3 region: CASSLTGTYNEQFF. The sequenced CDR3 bases are TGTGCCAGCAGCTTGACAGGGACCTACAATGAG.

As concerns this clone: Read coverage stops 3 residues before the CDR3 terminus; the germline J gene supplies the remainder. V and J are TRBV6-1 and TRBJ2-4; D ambiguous. CDR1 MNHNS and CDR2 SASEGT come from the germline V gene. The V end lost 1 base, the J end lost 9 bases, and 19 bases lay between the germline ends. CDR3 size: 16 residues. The CDR3 DNA, read in part, is TGTGCCAGCAGTGAAGGGGCCCTCCCCCAAAAAGTCATT. Encoded protein: CASSEGALPQKVI. The entire CDR3 sequence reads CASSEGALPQKVIQYF.

As for this clone: The DNA ends 3 residues before the CDR3 does, and the rest of the CDR3 is filled in from the germline J gene. The chain couples TRBV29-1 to TRBJ1-5, with D possibly matching TRBD1 (6 bases). The CDR3 has 14 amino acids. Germline CDR1 SQVTM, CDR2 ANQGSEA. The V and J ends lost 6 bases and 2 bases respectively, with 14 bases between them. The CDR3 DNA, read in part, is TGCAGCGTCAGAGGGGGAATGGGCAATCAGCCC. It specifies CSVRGGMGNQP. The full CDR3 sequence reads CSVRGGMGNQPQHF. Combining the CDR3 with reference TRBV29-1 and TRBJ1-5 gives the whole variable domain SAVISQKPSRDICQRGTSLTIQCQVDSQVTMMFWYRQQPGQSLTLIATANQGSEATYESGFVIDKFPISRPNLTFSTLTVSNMSPEDSSIYLCSVRGGMGNQPQHFGDGTRLSIL.

Note on this clone: The sequenced fragment ends 3 residues before the CDR3 boundary, so the rest is inferred from the germline J gene. The V gene is TRBV5-1, the J gene TRBJ1-1; D is perhaps TRBD1 (5 bases). In germline, CDR1 is SGHRS, CDR2 YFSETQ. Deletions cut 4 bases from V and 2 bases from J, with 12 bases between. The CDR3 spans 14 residues. The sequenced CDR3 bases are TGCGCCAGCAGCCGGTGGGGGGAAAACACTGAA. Its protein product is CASSRWGENTE. The entire CDR3 sequence reads CASSRWGENTEAFF.

As concerns this clone: The read ends 3 residues before the CDR3 terminus; that terminus is restored from the germline J gene. The rearrangement joins TRBV7-9 to TRBJ1-1; 7 bases map to TRBD1. V lost 5 bases to trimming and J lost 4 bases; unmatched junction nucleotides: 10. This CDR3 has 15 amino acids. CDR1 is SEHNR, CDR2 FQNEAQ, per germline (reference sequence). The CDR3 DNA, read in part, is TGTGCCAGCAGCCCCCGACAGGGAGAGATCACTGAA. This codes for CASSPRQGEITE. The entire CDR3 sequence reads CASSPRQGEITEAFF.